This T cell receptor beta chain was observed in a study of CD8 T cells in Susac syndrome. Study-wide findings and caveats: An acknowledgment was made by the study that its TCR sequencing and HLA analysis involved relatively few individuals.

Healthy donors matched for age and sex were used as controls. Negative magnetic isolation gave CD8+ and CD4+ cells; FACS enriched CD8+ TEMRA. In regard to this clonotype: Its antigen is undetermined.

The V gene lost 2 bases and the J gene lost 6 bases, with 23 bases spanning the gap. The length of the CDR3 is 17 residues. Germline V gives CDR1 GTSNPN, CDR2 SVGIG (reference sequence). Random-hexamer reverse transcription was applied to roughly 0.5 to 1 ug RNA. Multiplex immunoSEQ PCR targeted 54 Vbeta and 13 Jbeta TCR beta segments. TCRdb re-analysed the immunoSEQ multiplex PCR reads in MiXCR, keeping a single row per CDR3 protein. The table records approximately 100,000 distinct CDR3 sequences, less than 95% of them present only once. Sequencing used CD8+ T cells from PBMCs. This TCR was recovered from a human donor in good health. This chain uses TRBV30 with TRBJ2-1, with D perhaps matching TRBD2 (5 bases). In DNA form, the CDR3 reads TGTGCCTGGAGTCCCCGGAGGAGGAGAGATATGGGCAATGAGCAGTTCTTC. Protein sequence: CAWSPRRRRDMGNEQFF. The full variable domain, with the rest looked up from reference TRBV30 and TRBJ2-1, is SQTIHQWPATLVQPVGSPLSLECTVEGTSNPNLYWYRQAAGRGLQLLFYSVGIGQISSEVPQNLSASRPQDRQFILSSKKLLLSDSGFYLCAWSPRRRRDMGNEQFFGPGTRLTVL.